The clone carrying this TCR beta chain has a single count. CDR3 size: 16 residues. With 5 bases removed from V and 0 bases from J, the gap between germline ends came to 14 bases. Germline CDR1 SGHNT, CDR2 YENEEA. This sample was included in a study of control samples from healthy donors and cancer patients. The repertoire was sequenced with immunoSEQ multiplex PCR; TCRdb's copy has only in-frame clones and lacks some. The sample consists of 95,000 to 150,000 clones, 87% of them appearing once. This clonotype was obtained from a man aged 40-50 years in good health. Sample: blood. The chain couples TRBV11-3 to TRBJ1-3; no reliable D call. The DNA of the CDR3 is TGTGCCAGCAGCCCGGACGGACCCTCCTCTGGAAACACCATATATTTT. Its translation is CASSPDGPSSGNTIYF.